The 9 T cell receptor beta chains below come from one sample, sequenced in a study of T cell responses to AZD1222 COVID-19 vaccine (dated by TCRdb to the early 2020s). Library prep was done by the immunoSEQ multiplex PCR assay. TCRdb took over this immuneACCESS table, retaining in-frame rearrangements with V and J assigned. Such tables are incomplete; in checked studies, under half of the missing clones stem from an unresolved V gene, and the remainder is unexplained. The sample contains about 150,000 clones, 80% to 95% of them found a single time. The ten biggest clones cover roughly 1.5% of the sample. According to the study, the label for this sample's time point signals: baseline before first vaccination. The source was peripheral blood, collected on day 0 of AZD1222 vaccination. These receptors all come from an adult in good health.

The V and J genes are TRBV10-2 and TRBJ2-7; possibly TRBD2 for D (6 bases). Germline V CDR1 and CDR2: WSHSY, SAAADI. Between the trimmed V and J ends, which lost 3 bases and 7 bases, there was a span of 19 bases. The CDR3 extends over 15 amino acids. The CDR3 DNA reads TGCGCCAGCAGTGACCCAAGTGACGGGAGTGAAGAGCAGTACTTC. It is translated as CASSDPSDGSEEQYF.

The chain joins TRBV9 to TRBJ2-2, with D hard to call. The CDR3 spans 11 residues. Germline assignment: CDR1 SGDLS and CDR2 YYNGEE. V was pared by 0 bases and J by 7 bases, with 1 base between. The CDR3 is CASSVGGELFF. The CDR3, as DNA: TGTGCCAGCAGCGTAGGCGGGGAGCTGTTTTTT.

The chain employs TRBV2 and TRBJ1-6; D gene ambiguous. The CDR3 totals 14 residues. CDR1 is SNHLY, CDR2 FYNNEI, per germline. The V and J ends lost 8 bases and 6 bases respectively, with 14 bases between them. The CDR3 nucleotides read TGTGCCAGCCTAGTAGAGAGTTTTAATTCACCCCTCCACTTT. As protein: CASLVESFNSPLHF.

This CDR3 reads CASSQYSGTGTNTEAFF. CDR3 DNA: TGTGCCAGCAGCCAGTACTCCGGGACAGGGACGAACACTGAAGCTTTCTTT. The chain has TRBV4-2 and TRBJ1-1; 9 bases map to TRBD1. The CDR3 totals 17 residues. V shed 3 bases and J 1 base; nucleotides not matched to a gene: 9. Germline assignment: CDR1 LGHNA and CDR2 YNFKEQ.

The chain recombines TRBV30 with TRBJ1-2; D is possibly TRBD1 (5 bases). The CDR3 consists of 15 residues. V was cut by 0 bases and J by 8 bases, with 19 bases left in between. The V gene's germline CDR1 is GTSNPN and CDR2 SVGIG (reference sequence). The CDR3 nucleotides read TGTGCCTGGAGTGTACAGGTGATTCCCTCCTACGGCTACACCTTC. Amino acid sequence: CAWSVQVIPSYGYTF.

CDR3 DNA sequence: TGCAGCGCTGGTCGTGAGACAGGGGGCACAGGAAACACCATATATTTT. Its translation is CSAGRETGGTGNTIYF. This chain links TRBV29-1 with TRBJ1-3, with TRBD1 identical over 10 bases. CDR1 is SQVTM, CDR2 ANQGSEA, per germline. The CDR3 spans 16 residues. J gave up 4 bases and V 7 bases, and 13 bases lay outside the gene matches.

The chain carries TRBV30 and TRBJ1-3; D unresolved. CDR1 is GTSNPN and CDR2 is SVGIG in the germline V gene (reference sequence). V was clipped by 2 bases and J by 4 bases, with 6 bases between them. This CDR3 contains 12 residues. This CDR3 reads CAWSPAGNTIYF. DNA for the CDR3: TGTGCCTGGAGTCCTGCGGGAAACACCATATATTTT.

J is TRBJ1-2 and V is TRBV29-1; 8 bases align to TRBD1. The CDR3 covers 14 residues. In germline, CDR1 is SQVTM, CDR2 ANQGSEA. V shed 4 bases, J shed 3 bases, and the junction held 7 bases outside the gene matches. This CDR3 reads CSVVSGGAYYGYTF. The CDR3 nucleotides are TGCAGCGTTGTATCAGGGGGCGCGTACTATGGCTACACCTTC.

This clone was seen a handful of times. The rearrangement links TRBV4-1 to TRBJ1-2, with D possibly TRBD1 on 6 matching bases. Germline-derived CDR1 and CDR2 are MGHRA and YSYEKL. With 2 bases removed from V and 4 bases from J, the gap between germline ends came to 14 bases. The CDR3 loop spans 15 amino acids. CDR3 in amino acids: CASSQSGTIGYGYTF. The CDR3 DNA follows: TGCGCCAGCAGCCAAAGTGGGACAATTGGCTATGGCTACACCTTC.